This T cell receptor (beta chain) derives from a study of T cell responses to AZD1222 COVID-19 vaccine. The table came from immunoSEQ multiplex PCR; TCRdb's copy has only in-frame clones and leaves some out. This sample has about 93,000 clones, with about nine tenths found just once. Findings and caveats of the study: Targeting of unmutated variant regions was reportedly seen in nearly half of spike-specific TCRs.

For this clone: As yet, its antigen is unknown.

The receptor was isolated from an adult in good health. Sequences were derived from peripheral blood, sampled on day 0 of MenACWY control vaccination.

The CDR3, as DNA: TGTGCCAGCAGTGACGGAGCGGGGGGATACAATGAGCAGTTCTTC. Translating gives CASSDGAGGYNEQFF. V gene TRBV6-4 combines with J gene TRBJ2-1; 9 bases fit TRBD2. Unmatched junction bases numbered 3, after V lost 2 bases and J lost 4 bases. Germline-derived CDR1 and CDR2 are MRHNA and SNTAGT. The CDR3 has 15 amino acids.